These 26 T cell receptor beta chains originate from one sample sequenced in a study of chemoradiotherapy in HPV16-positive cancers. Sequenced by immunoSEQ multiplex PCR; TCRdb stores in-frame clones only, minus some. The table lists under 15,000 clones, roughly 80% of them singletons. This sample was gathered from a patient who underwent chemoradiotherapy. The receptors shown here come from a human donor with HPV-associated anogenital cancer.

The rearrangement links TRBV6-5 to TRBJ1-1, with a possible D match to TRBD1 (5 bases). CDR3 length: 13 amino acids. V lost 7 bases to trimming and J lost 1 base, with 10 bases between them. The germline V gene has CDR1 MNHEY and CDR2 SVGAGI. This CDR3 reads CASIGTENTEAFF. As DNA, the CDR3 is TGTGCCAGCATCGGGACGGAGAACACTGAAGCTTTCTTT.

This clone was seen a single time. The rearrangement links TRBV10-3 to TRBJ1-1; D is ambiguous. The V and J ends lost 9 bases and 3 bases respectively, with 17 bases between them. Germline assignment: CDR1 ENHRY and CDR2 SYGVKD. The CDR3 loop spans 14 amino acids. CDR3 coding DNA: TGTGCCATATCCTCACAGAGGAGAGACACTGAAGCTTTCTTT. Translated, it gives CAISSQRRDTEAFF.

The V gene is TRBV7-8, the J gene TRBJ2-5; 9 nucleotides agree with TRBD2. Germline trimming cut 0 bases from V and 4 bases from J; bases unmatched to any gene: 12. CDR1 and CDR2 (germline): SGHVS, FQNEAQ. The CDR3 consists of 18 residues. For the CDR3, the DNA is TGTGCCAGCAGCTTAGCTTCGGGACTAGCAGGGAAAGGAGAGACCCAGTACTTC. It translates to CASSLASGLAGKGETQYF.

V gene TRBV19 combines with J gene TRBJ2-2; 9 bases line up with TRBD1. The germline CDR1 and CDR2 sequences are LNHDA and SQIVND (reference sequence). Trimming removed 6 bases from V and 7 bases from J; junction bases left unmatched: 6. The CDR3 is 14 residues long. This CDR3 reads CASRTGGAGGELFF. The CDR3 DNA sequence: TGTGCCAGTAGAACAGGGGGCGCCGGCGGGGAGCTGTTTTTT.

CDR3 nucleotides: TGTGCCAGCAGAGAGAGCGGGACACGGATGTTCGAGCAGTACTTC. Translating it yields CASRESGTRMFEQYF. This chain joins TRBV6-5 and TRBJ2-7; D is possibly TRBD2 (7 bases). Germline V CDR1 and CDR2: MNHEY, SVGAGI. Deletions cut 6 bases from V and 6 bases from J, with 21 bases between. CDR3 length: 15 amino acids.

This rearrangement joins TRBV5-1 to TRBJ2-7; D gene unclear. The germline gives CDR1 SGHRS, CDR2 YFSETQ. The ends were cut back, 5 bases at V and 5 bases at J, with 17 bases in the middle. The CDR3 spans 14 residues. CDR3 DNA sequence: TGCGCCAGCAGTCTGGCCTGGGGTTATGACGAGCAGTACTTC. Its protein is CASSLAWGYDEQYF.

This chain joins TRBV2 and TRBJ2-7; D gene ambiguous. Trimming stripped 2 bases from V and 3 bases from J, with 14 bases between. The CDR3 has 15 residues. Germline values: CDR1 SNHLY, CDR2 FYNNEI. The CDR3 DNA is TGTGCCAGCAGTGAATTCGCTCCCGAACACTACGAGCAGTACTTC. Its protein product is CASSEFAPEHYEQYF.

CDR3 in amino acids: CASSLESLRSYTF. CDR3 in DNA: TGTGCCAGCAGTTTAGAAAGTCTCCGGAGCTACACCTTC. This chain links TRBV28 with TRBJ1-2; D gene ambiguous. Germline V gives CDR1 MDHEN, CDR2 SYDVKM. The CDR3 has 13 residues. Trimming cost V 2 bases and J 9 bases, with 13 bases left between them.

The chain uses TRBV19 and TRBJ2-7; D tentatively reads TRBD1 or TRBD2 (5 bases each). The CDR3 has 11 residues. Germline CDR1 and CDR2: LNHDA and SQIVND (reference sequence). The ends were cut back, 8 bases at V and 4 bases at J, with 9 bases in the middle. The CDR3 region has the DNA TGTGCCAGTGGGACCCATTACGAGCAGTACTTC. It codes for CASGTHYEQYF.

V usage is TRBV5-1 and J usage is TRBJ2-3; 13 nucleotides line up with TRBD2. Germline assignment: CDR1 SGHRS and CDR2 YFSETQ. The CDR3 sequence is 16 residues long. With 6 bases clipped from V and 3 bases from J, the junction kept 7 bases outside the gene matches. CDR3 DNA: TGCGCCAGCATGACTAGCGGGGGGTCGGGTACAGATACGCAGTATTTT. This translates into CASMTSGGSGTDTQYF.

This clone was seen once. This chain links TRBV7-9 with TRBJ1-2, with a weak D call TRBD1 (5 bases). From germline, CDR1 is SEHNR and CDR2 FQNEAQ (reference sequence). The CDR3 loop spans 15 amino acids. Trimming pared 4 bases from V and 4 bases from J, leaving 16 bases between. The CDR3 reads CASSSAGGGFYGYTF. The CDR3 nucleotides read TGTGCCAGCAGCTCCGCCGGGGGGGGGTTCTATGGCTACACCTTC.

The J gene is TRBJ2-1, the V gene TRBV5-4, with 7 bases identical to TRBD1. This CDR3 has 15 amino acids. Trimming at V came to 3 bases and at J to 4 bases, leaving 7 bases not matched to a gene. Germline V gene data show CDR1 as SGHNT and CDR2 as YYREEE (reference sequence). Here the CDR3 reads CASSYDPGQYNEQFF. In DNA form, the CDR3 reads TGTGCCAGCAGCTACGACCCGGGACAGTACAATGAGCAGTTCTTC.

The genes are TRBV11-3 and TRBJ2-3; the D is unclear. The V end lost 1 base, the J end lost 2 bases, and 10 bases lay between the germline ends. CDR1 SGHNT and CDR2 YENEEA come from the germline V gene. The CDR3 contains 15 residues. CDR3 loop: CASSLALSPTDTQYF. The CDR3 region has the DNA TGTGCCAGCAGCTTAGCCCTCAGCCCCACAGATACGCAGTATTTT.

The V and J genes are TRBV5-1 and TRBJ2-7; TRBD1 matches 7 bases. Looked up from germline, CDR1 is SGHRS and CDR2 is YFSETQ. The CDR3 is made up of 17 amino acids. Trimming took 0 bases from V and 0 from J; bases not matched to a gene: 9. The CDR3, as DNA: TGCGCCAGCAGCTTGGCCAGGGGGACCCTGAGCTCCTACGAGCAGTACTTC. This encodes CASSLARGTLSSYEQYF.

CDR3: CASSLDVSGNEQFF. The CDR3, as DNA: TGTGCCAGCAGCTTAGATGTATCGGGGAATGAGCAGTTCTTC. This chain uses TRBV7-8 with TRBJ2-1; D might be TRBD2 (5 bases). Germline CDR1 reads SGHVS; CDR2 reads FQNEAQ. V lost 1 base to trimming and J lost 7 bases, with 11 bases between them. The CDR3 consists of 14 residues.

This clone was observed a handful of times. The CDR3 reads CASSSSGWGNSPLHF. The CDR3 nucleotides are TGTGCCAGCAGTTCCTCGGGTTGGGGTAATTCACCCCTCCACTTT. The chain is built from TRBV6-5 and TRBJ1-6, with unresolved D. CDR1 is MNHEY and CDR2 is SVGAGI in the germline V gene. V lost 4 bases and J lost 6, with 13 bases in between. The CDR3 length is 15 residues.

The gene calls are TRBV7-2 and TRBJ1-3; D unresolved. V lost 1 base to trimming and J lost 4 bases, with 8 bases between them. The CDR3 totals 14 residues. Germline CDR1 and CDR2: SGHTA and FQGNSA. CDR3 nucleotide sequence: TGTGCCAGCAGCTTAGTGGCGGAGGGAAACACCATATATTTT. This codes for CASSLVAEGNTIYF.

The J gene is TRBJ1-4, the V gene TRBV10-3, with TRBD1 matching over 10 bases. Germline CDR1 and CDR2: ENHRY and SYGVKD. This CDR3 has 16 residues. V lost 2 bases, J lost 5 bases, and 5 bases stayed unmatched. The CDR3 reads CAISERPGQGNEKLFF. In DNA form, the CDR3 reads TGTGCCATCAGTGAGCGCCCGGGACAGGGGAATGAAAAACTGTTTTTT.

The rearrangement links TRBV6-1 to TRBJ1-4; 9 nucleotides agree with TRBD1. The CDR3 totals 14 residues. The germline V gene has CDR1 MNHNS and CDR2 SASEGT. Trimming cost V 3 bases and J 4 bases; bases outside gene matches: 0. CDR3 nucleotide sequence: TGTGCCAGCAGTGAGGGACAGGGTAATGAAAAACTGTTTTTT. Protein: CASSEGQGNEKLFF.

The rearrangement links TRBV27 to TRBJ1-2, with 7 bases lining up with TRBD1. The CDR3 has 13 residues. V shed 5 bases, J shed 6 bases, and the junction held 6 bases outside the gene matches. Germline lookup yields CDR1 MNHEY and CDR2 SMNVEV (reference sequence). The chain's CDR3 is CASSPNRGNGYTF. Written as DNA, the CDR3 is TGTGCCAGCAGTCCGAACAGGGGTAATGGCTACACCTTC.

The chain uses TRBV19 and TRBJ1-6, with D possibly matching TRBD1 (6 bases). Germline V CDR1 and CDR2: LNHDA, SQIVND (reference sequence). Between the trimmed V and J ends, which lost 1 base and 9 bases, there was a span of 22 bases. The CDR3 contains 18 residues. CDR3 in amino acids: CASSIAKGGAPLGSPLHF. The CDR3 region has the DNA TGTGCCAGTAGTATAGCCAAAGGGGGAGCCCCCCTGGGTTCACCCCTCCACTTT.

J is TRBJ1-1 and V is TRBV27, with D perhaps TRBD1 (5 bases). The germline V gene encodes CDR1 MNHEY and CDR2 SMNVEV (reference sequence). This CDR3 is built from 15 residues. V was cut by 6 bases and J by 0 bases, with 14 bases left in between. CDR3 nucleotide sequence: TGTGCCAGCAGCCTGGGGGGGTCCTTGAACACTGAAGCTTTCTTT. Translation gives CASSLGGSLNTEAFF.

The sample holds a few counts of this clone. This chain connects TRBV5-5 to TRBJ2-7, with D tentatively TRBD2 (5 bases). This CDR3 has 14 amino acids. Per the germline V gene, CDR1 is SGHKS and CDR2 is YYEKEE (reference sequence). Deletions cut 4 bases from V and 2 bases from J, with 13 bases between. The CDR3: CASSQIGGPYEQYF. The CDR3 DNA is TGTGCCAGCAGCCAGATAGGAGGCCCCTACGAGCAGTACTTC. The variable domain in full, with the rest retrieved from reference TRBV5-5 and TRBJ2-7, is DAGVTQSPTHLIKTRGQQVTLRCSPISGHKSVSWYQQVLGQGPQFIFQYYEKEERGRGNFPDRFSARQFPNYSSELNVNALLLGDSALYLCASSQIGGPYEQYFGPGTRLTVT.

The V gene is TRBV4-2, the J gene TRBJ1-2; the D gene is possibly TRBD1 (5 bases). Germline V CDR1 and CDR2: LGHNA, YNFKEQ. The V and J ends lost 4 bases and 4 bases respectively, with 19 bases between them. This CDR3 is 16 amino acids long. CDR3 residues: CASSRSGGGELYGYTF. The DNA for the CDR3 is TGTGCCAGCAGCCGTAGCGGCGGGGGGGAACTCTATGGCTACACCTTC.

This clone was picked up a small number of times. CDR3 in amino acids: CATSRTQSLEAFF. CDR3 DNA sequence: TGTGCCACCAGCAGAACTCAGTCCCTTGAAGCTTTCTTT. The chain is built from TRBV15 and TRBJ1-1, with D unresolved. V was pared by 2 bases and J by 7 bases, with 11 bases between. The CDR3 loop spans 13 amino acids. Germline CDR1 LNHNV, CDR2 YYDKDF (reference sequence).

The chain combines TRBV6-5 with TRBJ2-3; either TRBD1 or TRBD2 may supply D (5 bases each). Germline CDR1 reads MNHEY; CDR2 reads SVGAGI. Trimming took off 6 bases at V and 6 bases at J, with 13 bases between the two ends. This CDR3 is built from 13 residues. Here the CDR3 DNA reads TGTGCCAGCAGCCGGGGCCCTTGGGATACGCAGTATTTT. This encodes CASSRGPWDTQYF.